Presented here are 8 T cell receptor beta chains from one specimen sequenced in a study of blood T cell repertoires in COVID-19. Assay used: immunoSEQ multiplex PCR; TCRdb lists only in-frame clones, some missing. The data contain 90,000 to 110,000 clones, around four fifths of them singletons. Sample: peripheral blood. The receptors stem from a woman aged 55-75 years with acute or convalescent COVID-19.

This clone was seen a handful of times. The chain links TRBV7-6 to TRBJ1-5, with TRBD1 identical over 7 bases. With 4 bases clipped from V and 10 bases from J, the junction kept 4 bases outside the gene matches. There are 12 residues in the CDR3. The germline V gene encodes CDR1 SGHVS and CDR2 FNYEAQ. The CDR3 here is CASSSGQTPQHF. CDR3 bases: TGTGCCAGCAGCTCGGGACAGACTCCCCAGCATTTT.

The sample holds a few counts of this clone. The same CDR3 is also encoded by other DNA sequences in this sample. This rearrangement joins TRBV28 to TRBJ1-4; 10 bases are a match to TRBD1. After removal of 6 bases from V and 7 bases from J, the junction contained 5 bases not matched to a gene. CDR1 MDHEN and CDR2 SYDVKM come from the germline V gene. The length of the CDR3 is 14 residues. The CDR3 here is CASSRTGGGEKLFF. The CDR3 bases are TGTGCCAGCAGCAGGACAGGGGGGGGTGAAAAACTGTTTTTT.

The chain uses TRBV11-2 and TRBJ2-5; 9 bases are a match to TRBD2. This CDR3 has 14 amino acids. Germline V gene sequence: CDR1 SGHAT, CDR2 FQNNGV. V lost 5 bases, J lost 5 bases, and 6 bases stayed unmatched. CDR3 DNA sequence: TGTGCCAGCAGCCGGACTAGCGTCTTGGAGACCCAGTACTTC. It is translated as CASSRTSVLETQYF. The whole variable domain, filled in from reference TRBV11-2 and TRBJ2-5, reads EAGVAQSPRYKIIEKRQSVAFWCNPISGHATLYWYQQILGQGPKLLIQFQNNGVVDDSQLPKDRFSAERLKGVDSTLKIQPAKLEDSAVYLCASSRTSVLETQYFGPGTRLLVL.

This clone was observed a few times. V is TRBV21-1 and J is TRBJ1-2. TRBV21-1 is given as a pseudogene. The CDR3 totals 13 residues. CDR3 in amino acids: CASSKAGIHGYTF. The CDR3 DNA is TGTGCCAGCAGCAAAGCCGGGATCCATGGCTACACCTTC.

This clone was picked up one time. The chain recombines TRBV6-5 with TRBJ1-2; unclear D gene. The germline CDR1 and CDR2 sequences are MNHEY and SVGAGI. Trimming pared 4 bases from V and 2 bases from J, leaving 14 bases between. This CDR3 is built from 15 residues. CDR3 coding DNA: TGTGCCAGCAGTTCCACGACACAGCCCAACTATGGCTACACCTTC. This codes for CASSSTTQPNYGYTF.

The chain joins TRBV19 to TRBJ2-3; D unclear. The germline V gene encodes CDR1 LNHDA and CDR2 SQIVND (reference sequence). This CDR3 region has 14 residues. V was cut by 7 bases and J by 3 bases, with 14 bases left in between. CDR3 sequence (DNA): TGTGCCAGTAACCCACAGCCGAAAACAGATACGCAGTATTTT. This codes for CASNPQPKTDTQYF.

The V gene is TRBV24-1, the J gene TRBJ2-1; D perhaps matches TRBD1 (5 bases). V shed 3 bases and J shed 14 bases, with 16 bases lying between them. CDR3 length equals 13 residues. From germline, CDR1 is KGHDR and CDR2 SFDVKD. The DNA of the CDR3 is TGTGCCACCAGTGATCTGACCCCGACCAGGGAGTTCTTC. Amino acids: CATSDLTPTREFF.

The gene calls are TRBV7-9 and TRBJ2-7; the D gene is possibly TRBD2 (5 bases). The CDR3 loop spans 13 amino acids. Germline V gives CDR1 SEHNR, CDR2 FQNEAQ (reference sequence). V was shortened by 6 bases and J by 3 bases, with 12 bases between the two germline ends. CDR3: CASSSSGIYEQYF. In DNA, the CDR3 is TGTGCCAGCAGTTCAAGCGGAATCTACGAGCAGTACTTC.